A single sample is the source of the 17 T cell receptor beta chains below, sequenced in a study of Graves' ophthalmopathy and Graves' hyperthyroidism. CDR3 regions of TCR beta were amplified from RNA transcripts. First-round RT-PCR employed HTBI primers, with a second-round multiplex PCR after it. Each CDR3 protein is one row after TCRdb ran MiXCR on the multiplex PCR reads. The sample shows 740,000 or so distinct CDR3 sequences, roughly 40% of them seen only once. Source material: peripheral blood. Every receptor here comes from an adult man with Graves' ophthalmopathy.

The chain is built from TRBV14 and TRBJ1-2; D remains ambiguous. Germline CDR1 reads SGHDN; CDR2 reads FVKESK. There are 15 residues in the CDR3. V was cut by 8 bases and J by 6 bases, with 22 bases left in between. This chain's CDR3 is CASSDFRGVPNGYTF. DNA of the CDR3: TGTGCCAGCTCGGATTTTCGGGGTGTACCAAATGGCTACACCTTC.

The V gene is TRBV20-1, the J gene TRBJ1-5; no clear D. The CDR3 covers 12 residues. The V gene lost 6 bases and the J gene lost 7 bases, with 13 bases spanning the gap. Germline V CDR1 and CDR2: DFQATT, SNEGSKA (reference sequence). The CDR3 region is CSARTVRQPQHF. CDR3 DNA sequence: TGCAGTGCCAGGACGGTTCGACAGCCCCAGCATTTT.

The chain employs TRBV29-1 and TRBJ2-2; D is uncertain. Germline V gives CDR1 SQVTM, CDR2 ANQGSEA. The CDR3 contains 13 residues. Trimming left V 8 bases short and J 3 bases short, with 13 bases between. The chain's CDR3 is CSLVGTDTGELFF. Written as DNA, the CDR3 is TGCAGCTTAGTCGGCACAGACACCGGGGAGCTGTTTTTT.

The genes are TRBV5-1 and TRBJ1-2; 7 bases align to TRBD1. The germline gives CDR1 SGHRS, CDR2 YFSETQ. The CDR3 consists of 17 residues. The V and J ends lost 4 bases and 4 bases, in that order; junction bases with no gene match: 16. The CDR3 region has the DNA TGCGCCAGCAGCCAAGACACTCGTAGACAGGGCGTCTATGGCTACACCTTC. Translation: CASSQDTRRQGVYGYTF.

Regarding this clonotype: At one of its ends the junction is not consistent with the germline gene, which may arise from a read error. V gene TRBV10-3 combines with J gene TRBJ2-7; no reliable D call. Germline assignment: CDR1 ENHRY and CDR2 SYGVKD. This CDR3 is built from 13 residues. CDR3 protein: CAISDPKYYGQYF. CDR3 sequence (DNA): TGTGCCATCAGTGATCCCAAGTACTACGGGCAGTACTTC.

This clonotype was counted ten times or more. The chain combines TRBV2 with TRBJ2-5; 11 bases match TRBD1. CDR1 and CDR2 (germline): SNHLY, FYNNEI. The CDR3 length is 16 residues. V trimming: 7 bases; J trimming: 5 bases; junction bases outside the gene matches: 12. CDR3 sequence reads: CASTKNGQGAGETQYF. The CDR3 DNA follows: TGTGCCAGCACCAAAAACGGACAGGGGGCGGGGGAGACCCAGTACTTC.

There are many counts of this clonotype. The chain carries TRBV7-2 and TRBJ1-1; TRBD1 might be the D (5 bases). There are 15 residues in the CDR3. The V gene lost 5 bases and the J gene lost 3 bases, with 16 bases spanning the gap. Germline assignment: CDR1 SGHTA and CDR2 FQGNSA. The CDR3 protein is CASSGVGATHTEAFF. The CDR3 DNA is TGTGCCAGCAGCGGGGTAGGGGCCACCCACACTGAAGCTTTCTTT.

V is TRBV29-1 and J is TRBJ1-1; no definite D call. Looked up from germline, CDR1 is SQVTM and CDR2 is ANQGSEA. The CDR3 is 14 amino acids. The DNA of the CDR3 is TGCAGTGCTAGAGAGAGCACCGGGGATCCTGAAGCTTTCTTT. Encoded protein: CSARESTGDPEAFF.

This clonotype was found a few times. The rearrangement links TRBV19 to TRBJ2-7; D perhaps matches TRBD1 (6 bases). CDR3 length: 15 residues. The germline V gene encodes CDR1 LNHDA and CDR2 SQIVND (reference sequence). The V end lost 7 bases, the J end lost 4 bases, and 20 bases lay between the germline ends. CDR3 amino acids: CASNSKGQRAYEQYF. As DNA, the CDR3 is TGTGCCAGTAACTCGAAGGGACAAAGGGCATACGAGCAGTACTTC.

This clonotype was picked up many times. CDR3 nucleotide sequence: TGCAGTGCTAGAGATGCGGTGAACACTGAAGCTTTCTTT. Its translation is CSARDAVNTEAFF. V and J are TRBV20-1 and TRBJ1-1; D gene unclear. Between the trimmed V and J ends, which lost 0 bases and 0 bases, there was a span of 5 bases. CDR3 length: 13 residues. Looked up from germline, CDR1 is DFQATT and CDR2 is SNEGSKA (reference sequence).

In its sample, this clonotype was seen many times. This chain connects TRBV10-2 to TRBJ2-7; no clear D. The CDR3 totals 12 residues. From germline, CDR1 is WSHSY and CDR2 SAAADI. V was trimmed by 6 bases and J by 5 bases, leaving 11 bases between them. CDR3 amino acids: CASRGRSDEQYF. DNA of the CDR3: TGCGCCAGCAGGGGCAGGTCAGACGAGCAGTACTTC.

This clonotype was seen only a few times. In nucleotides, the CDR3 is TGTGCCAGCAGCTCTCCAACTCGACAGCACGTGCAGTATTTT. This codes for CASSSPTRQHVQYF. V and J are TRBV11-2 and TRBJ2-3; maybe TRBD1 (5 bases). Germline V gene lookup returns CDR1 SGHAT and CDR2 FQNNGV. V was shortened by 4 bases and J by 11 bases, with 19 bases between the two germline ends. The CDR3 totals 14 residues.

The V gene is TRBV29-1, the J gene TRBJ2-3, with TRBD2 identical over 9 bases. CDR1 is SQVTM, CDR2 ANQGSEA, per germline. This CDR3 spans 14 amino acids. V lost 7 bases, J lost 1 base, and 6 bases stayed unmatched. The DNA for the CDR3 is TGCAGCGCCTGGGGACTAGCAGGCACAGATACGCAGTATTTT. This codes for CSAWGLAGTDTQYF.

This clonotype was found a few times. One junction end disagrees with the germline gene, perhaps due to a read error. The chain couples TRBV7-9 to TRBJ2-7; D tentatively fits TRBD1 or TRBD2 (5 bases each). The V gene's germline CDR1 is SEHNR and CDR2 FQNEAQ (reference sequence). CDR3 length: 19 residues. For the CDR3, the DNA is TGCGCCAGCAGCCAAGTATTCAGTTCGGGACGACGAACCTCTTACGAGCAGTACTTC. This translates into CASSQVFSSGRRTSYEQYF.

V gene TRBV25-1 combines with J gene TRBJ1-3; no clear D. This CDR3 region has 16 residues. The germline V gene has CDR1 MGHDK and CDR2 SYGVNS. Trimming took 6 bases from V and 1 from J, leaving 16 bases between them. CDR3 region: CASSVEFGISGNTIYF. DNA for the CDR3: TGTGCCAGCAGCGTCGAATTCGGGATATCTGGAAACACCATATATTTT.

Here the CDR3 reads CASSPIGGSAEAFF. CDR3 DNA sequence: TGTGCCAGCAGCCCAATCGGGGGCTCGGCTGAAGCTTTCTTT. J is TRBJ1-1 and V is TRBV7-2, with a weak D call TRBD1 (6 bases). V was trimmed by 5 bases and J by 6 bases, leaving 16 bases between them. This CDR3 is 14 amino acids long. Germline CDR1 is SGHTA and CDR2 is FQGNSA.

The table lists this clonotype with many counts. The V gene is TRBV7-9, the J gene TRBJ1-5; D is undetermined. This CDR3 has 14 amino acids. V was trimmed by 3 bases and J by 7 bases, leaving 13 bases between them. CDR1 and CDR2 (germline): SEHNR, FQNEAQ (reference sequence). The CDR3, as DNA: TGTGCCAGCAGCTTCGGGTCGGGAGGGCAGCCCCAGCATTTT. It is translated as CASSFGSGGQPQHF.